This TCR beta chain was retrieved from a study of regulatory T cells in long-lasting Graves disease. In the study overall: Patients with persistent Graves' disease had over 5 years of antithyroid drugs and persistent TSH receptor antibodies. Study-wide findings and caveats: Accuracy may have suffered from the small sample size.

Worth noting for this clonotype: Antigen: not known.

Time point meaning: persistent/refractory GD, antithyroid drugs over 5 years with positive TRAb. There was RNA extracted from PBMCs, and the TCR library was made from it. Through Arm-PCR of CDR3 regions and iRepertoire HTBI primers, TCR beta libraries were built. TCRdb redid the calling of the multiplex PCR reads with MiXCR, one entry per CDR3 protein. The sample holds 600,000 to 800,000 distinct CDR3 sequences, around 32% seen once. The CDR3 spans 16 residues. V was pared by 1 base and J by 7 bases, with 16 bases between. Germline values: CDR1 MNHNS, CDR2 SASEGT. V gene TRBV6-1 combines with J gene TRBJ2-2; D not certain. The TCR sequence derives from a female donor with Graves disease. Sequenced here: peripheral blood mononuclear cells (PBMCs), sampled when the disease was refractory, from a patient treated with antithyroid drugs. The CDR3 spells CASSEEDGQLFGELFF. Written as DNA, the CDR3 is TGTGCCAGCAGTGAAGAGGATGGCCAGTTGTTCGGGGAGCTGTTTTTT.